This TCR beta chain was observed in a study of shared clonotypes between healthy human individuals. Trimming removed 3 bases from V and 5 bases from J, with 14 bases in between. The CDR3 has 14 amino acids. Germline-derived CDR1 and CDR2 are SGHRS and YFSETQ. The study separated CD4+ cells into CD45RA+ naive and CD45RA-negative memory subsets. For sorted subsets, roughly 210 ng DNA per replicate equaled about 30,000 T cell genomes. How the authors handled the data: ImmunoSEQ gave junction-only sequences without quality scores, so filtering differed. Clones were sequenced by immunoSEQ multiplex PCR, and TCRdb holds only the in-frame ones, with some missing. The DNA was the basis for D and trimming; V, J and clone size are from that table. The repertoire holds some 2.4 million clones, with more than 85% as singletons.

The sequenced sample was naive CD4+ T cells from PBMCs. Subset here: CD45RA+ positively selected. The chain combines TRBV5-1 with TRBJ2-5; D assignment may be TRBD1 or TRBD2 (5 bases each). The sequence was obtained from a man aged 18 to 35 in good health. Some clones in this sample may be carry-over from other donors' samples. The CDR3 nucleotides are TGCGCCAGCAGCTGGGGCGGGCTCGGGGAGACCCAGTACTTC. Residues: CASSWGGLGETQYF.